This T cell receptor beta chain appears in the sequencing data of a study of blood T cells in healthy people across ages. Looking at the study overall: Template switching recovered approximately one barcoded beta molecule for every two T cells.

Concerning this clonotype: Its antigen is currently unknown.

The study's findings and limits: Estimates of diversity drawn from one million T cells were considered underestimates. Observed TCR beta diversity per million T cells went down as age went up. This fall followed a roughly linear course with age. The CMV status of each donor remained undetermined, and this could have confounded shifts in expanded clonotypes.

For the second PCR, which ran for roughly 6 to 12 cycles, a sample-barcoded 5' primer and a J-beta primer mix were used. TCRdb processed the 5' RACE reads anew with MiXCR; each CDR3 protein has one entry. The repertoire holds 700,000 to 850,000 distinct CDR3 sequences, with around 36% as singletons. Germline CDR1 reads LGHNA; CDR2 reads YSLEER. V dropped 0 bases and J dropped 4; count of bases not matched to a gene: 5. CDR3 length: 17 residues. J is TRBJ2-1 and V is TRBV4-3; 11 bases are a match to TRBD2. Source material: blood. The receptor was derived from a man aged 18-30 years in good health. The CDR3 spells CASSQDLGTSGYNEQFF. The CDR3 DNA follows: TGCGCCAGCAGCCAAGATTTAGGGACTAGCGGTTACAATGAGCAGTTCTTC.